What follows describes a single TCR beta chain. What it recognizes is unknown. This entry comes from a study of OX40 agonist ivuxolimab in advanced cancers. The study's findings and limits: Some of the lowest clonal expansion was seen in partial responders at 0.1-3.0 mg/kg.

The method was immunoSEQ multiplex PCR; TCRdb's version includes in-frame clones alone and lacks a portion of them. Found here are about 66,000 clones, roughly nine tenths of them singletons; the top ten hold roughly 13%. This CDR3 is built from 13 residues. Trimming took off 4 bases at V and 2 bases at J, with 5 bases between the two ends. The germline V gene has CDR1 ENHRY and CDR2 SYGVKD. The sequence derives from an adult with an advanced solid tumor such as melanoma, head and neck, liver or kidney cancer. This sample comprised CD4+ or CD8+ T cells sorted from blood, obtained in a trial of the OX40 agonist ivuxolimab. This chain connects TRBV10-3 to TRBJ2-2; D is unclear. The DNA for the CDR3 is TGTGCCATCAGTGGACAAAACACCGGGGAGCTGTTTTTT. This translates into CAISGQNTGELFF.